These 6 T cell receptor beta chains came from one sample sequenced in a study of OX40 agonist ivuxolimab in advanced cancers. Clones were read by immunoSEQ multiplex PCR, and TCRdb kept only the in-frame ones, dropping some. The sample gives 85,000 to 100,000 clones, about 91% of which show up once; 0.25% to 0.35% is in the top ten. The material sequenced was CD4+ or CD8+ T cells sorted from blood, taken in a trial of the OX40 agonist ivuxolimab. The receptors shown here come from an adult with an advanced solid tumor such as melanoma, head and neck, liver or kidney cancer.

The V gene is TRBV27, the J gene TRBJ1-1, with a tentative D call TRBD1 (5 bases). Trimming shortened V by 0 bases and J by 5 bases, and 13 bases separated the two germline ends. Per the germline V gene, CDR1 is MNHEY and CDR2 is SMNVEV (reference sequence). The length of the CDR3 is 15 residues. The CDR3: CASSLSGRWGTEAFF. The CDR3 DNA reads as TGTGCCAGCAGTTTATCGGGCAGGTGGGGGACTGAAGCTTTCTTT.

The chain employs TRBV28 and TRBJ1-4; D might be TRBD1 (6 bases). The germline CDR1 and CDR2 sequences are MDHEN and SYDVKM. CDR3 length: 15 residues. Trimming removed 5 bases from V and 3 bases from J, with 13 bases in between. DNA of the CDR3: TGTGCCAGCAGTAGGTCCGGGGGCTCTAATGAAAAACTGTTTTTT. It yields the protein CASSRSGGSNEKLFF.

The chain is built from TRBV18 and TRBJ2-1; TRBD1 matches 9 bases. This CDR3 region has 15 residues. Germline V lookup: CDR1 KGHSH, CDR2 LQKENI. V trimming: 4 bases; J trimming: 4 bases; junction bases outside the gene matches: 5. CDR3 sequence: CASSLRQGEYNEQFF. The CDR3 DNA sequence: TGTGCCAGCTCACTTAGACAGGGGGAGTACAATGAGCAGTTCTTC. The entire variable domain, with the rest obtained from reference TRBV18 and TRBJ2-1, is as follows: NAGVMQNPRHLVRRRGQEARLRCSPMKGHSHVYWYRQLPEEGLKFMVYLQKENIIDESGMPKERFSAEFPKEGPSILRIQQVVRGDSAAYFCASSLRQGEYNEQFFGPGTRLTVL.

DNA of the CDR3: TGTGCCAGCAGTCGACTCGGCTACAATGAGCAGTTCTTC. Translated: CASSRLGYNEQFF. V and J are TRBV6-5 and TRBJ2-1; D gene unclear. V gave up 5 bases and J gave up 3 bases, with 8 bases separating them. The CDR3 is 13 residues long. Germline V gene data show CDR1 as MNHEY and CDR2 as SVGAGI.

In the case of this clone: The junction departs from germline at one end; a sequencing error may be responsible. The chain combines TRBV18 with TRBJ2-7; the match to TRBD1 covers 12 bases. In germline, CDR1 is KGHSH, CDR2 LQKENI. This CDR3 region has 15 residues. CDR3: CASPPPGTGGAEQYF. CDR3 sequence (DNA): TGTGCCAGCCCACCACCAGGGACAGGGGGCGCCGAGCAGTACTTC.

The chain combines TRBV9 with TRBJ2-1; 12 bases line up with TRBD2. Germline V CDR1 and CDR2: SGDLS, YYNGEE. V gave up 0 bases and J gave up 6 bases; unmatched junction bases: 10. The CDR3 covers 18 residues. The CDR3 loop reads CASSVAPLAGGPGNEQFF. In DNA, the CDR3 is TGTGCCAGCAGCGTAGCGCCCCTAGCGGGAGGGCCCGGCAATGAGCAGTTCTTC.